Below are 10 T cell receptor beta chains sequenced from a single sample in a study of blood T cells in healthy people across ages. A second PCR, run for roughly 7 to 12 cycles, used a sample-barcoded 5' primer plus a J-beta primer mix. From the 5' RACE reads, TCRdb called clonotypes with MiXCR, one entry per CDR3 protein. The repertoire holds roughly 1,800,000 distinct CDR3 sequences, with roughly 49% as singletons. The sample taken for sequencing was blood. The receptors come from a woman between 40 and 50 years old in good health.

The chain recombines TRBV19 with TRBJ2-3; D is perhaps TRBD1 (5 bases). CDR3 length: 15 residues. V was shortened by 3 bases and J by 2 bases, with 12 bases between the two germline ends. CDR1 and CDR2 (germline): LNHDA, SQIVND (reference sequence). CDR3 in DNA: TGTGCCAGTAGTATGCGGACAAGCTTCACAGATACGCAGTATTTT. It translates to CASSMRTSFTDTQYF.

Only one count was recorded for this clonotype. The rearrangement links TRBV7-3 to TRBJ2-3; 8 bases agree with TRBD2. The CDR3 is made up of 15 amino acids. Germline V gene data show CDR1 as SGHTA and CDR2 as FQGTGA. The trim removed 5 bases at V and 1 base at J, leaving 5 bases unmatched. The CDR3 nucleotides read TGTGCCAGCAGCCCGGGGGGGGAACGCACAGATACGCAGTATTTT. This gives the protein CASSPGGERTDTQYF.

V usage is TRBV4-1 and J usage is TRBJ1-4; TRBD1 agrees at 7 bases. Germline V gene lookup returns CDR1 MGHRA and CDR2 YSYEKL. CDR3 length: 12 amino acids. Trimming removed 3 bases from V and 10 bases from J; junction bases left unmatched: 2. In DNA, the CDR3 is TGCGCCAGCAGCCAGCAGGGGGGAAAACTGTTTTTT. Translating gives CASSQQGGKLFF.

The genes are TRBV12-3 or TRBV12-4 and TRBJ2-1, with D hard to call. CDR3 length: 15 residues. The V and J ends lost 6 bases and 10 bases respectively, with 22 bases between them. The CDR3 DNA is TGTGCCAGCAGCCTGCAGAAGGCCCCCCTTGGCGAGCAGTTCTTC. Protein: CASSLQKAPLGEQFF.

The V call is TRBV7-2, the J call TRBJ2-3; D is unclear. V lost 5 bases, J lost 0 bases, and 21 bases lay in between. In germline, CDR1 is SGHTA, CDR2 FQGNSA. CDR3 length: 18 amino acids. CDR3 bases: TGTGCCAGCAGCCCTCAGAGGTGGACCTTCACTAGCACAGATACGCAGTATTTT. Protein: CASSPQRWTFTSTDTQYF.

The chain uses TRBV19 and TRBJ2-7; D gene ambiguous. The germline V gene has CDR1 LNHDA and CDR2 SQIVND (reference sequence). Trimming took 5 bases from V and 9 from J, leaving 14 bases between them. There are 12 residues in the CDR3. CDR3 coding DNA: TGTGCCAGTAGTTTTCTGGGTCCGCCGCAGTACTTC. This translates into CASSFLGPPQYF.

The sample holds a few counts of this clonotype. The genes are TRBV13 and TRBJ1-4; D is uncertain. Trimming removed 3 bases at V and 11 bases at J, with 19 bases between. CDR1 and CDR2 (germline): PRHDT, FYEKMQ (reference sequence). This CDR3 has 15 amino acids. The CDR3 DNA follows: TGTGCCAGCAGCTTTCCCGGGGAGGCTGAGGGTAAACTGTTTTTT. Protein: CASSFPGEAEGKLFF.

The rearrangement joins TRBV29-1 to TRBJ2-1; 9 bases are a match to TRBD2. CDR1 and CDR2 from the germline V gene are SQVTM and ANQGSEA. This CDR3 is built from 13 residues. V lost 6 bases and J lost 6; bases outside the gene matches: 6. The CDR3 nucleotides are TGCAGCGTAAGGCGGGGGGGCCTCAATGAGCAGTTCTTC. This gives the protein CSVRRGGLNEQFF.

This clonotype was counted many times. The chain joins TRBV28 to TRBJ2-5; possibly TRBD1 for D (6 bases). The CDR3 consists of 12 residues. CDR1 and CDR2 from the germline V gene are MDHEN and SYDVKM. Between the trimmed V and J ends, which lost 8 bases and 3 bases, there was a span of 10 bases. CDR3 DNA: TGTGCCAGCGGAGGACAGAAAGAGACCCAGTACTTC. This encodes CASGGQKETQYF.

This clonotype was found a few times. The rearrangement uses TRBV20-1 and TRBJ1-1; tentatively, D is TRBD1 (5 bases). V was trimmed by 6 bases and J by 1 base, leaving 6 bases between them. Germline lookup yields CDR1 DFQATT and CDR2 SNEGSKA (reference sequence). This CDR3 region has 11 residues. This CDR3 is CSATENTEAFF. The DNA for the CDR3 is TGCAGTGCGACAGAGAACACTGAAGCTTTCTTT.